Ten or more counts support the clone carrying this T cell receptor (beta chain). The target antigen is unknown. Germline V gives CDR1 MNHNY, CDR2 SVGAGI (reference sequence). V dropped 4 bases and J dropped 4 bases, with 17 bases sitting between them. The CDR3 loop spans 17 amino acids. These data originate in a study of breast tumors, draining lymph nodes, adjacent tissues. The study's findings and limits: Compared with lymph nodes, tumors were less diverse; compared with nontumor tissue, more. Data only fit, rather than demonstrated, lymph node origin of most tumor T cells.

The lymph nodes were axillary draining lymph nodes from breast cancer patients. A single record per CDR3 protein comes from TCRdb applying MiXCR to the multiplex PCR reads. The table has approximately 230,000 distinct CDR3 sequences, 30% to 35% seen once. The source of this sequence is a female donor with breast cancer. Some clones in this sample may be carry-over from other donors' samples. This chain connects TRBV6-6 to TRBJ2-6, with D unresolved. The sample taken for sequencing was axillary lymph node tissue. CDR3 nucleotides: TGTGCCAGCAGTTCTCGGCAGGCCGTGGCGGGGGCCAACGTCCTGACTTTC. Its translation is CASSSRQAVAGANVLTF.